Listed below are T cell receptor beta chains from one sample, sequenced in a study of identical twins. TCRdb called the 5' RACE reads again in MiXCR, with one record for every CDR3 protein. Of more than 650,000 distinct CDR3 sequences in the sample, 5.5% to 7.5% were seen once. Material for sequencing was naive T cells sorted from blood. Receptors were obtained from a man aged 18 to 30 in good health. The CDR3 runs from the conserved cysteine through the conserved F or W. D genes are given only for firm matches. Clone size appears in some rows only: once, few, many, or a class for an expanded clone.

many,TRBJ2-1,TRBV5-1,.,TGCGCCAGCAGCTTGGAGGGGGGGACTATCGATGAGCAGTTCTTC,CASSLEGGTIDEQFF
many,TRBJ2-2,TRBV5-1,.,TGCGCCAGCAGCAGGGACCACACCGGGGAGCTGTTTTTT,CASSRDHTGELFF
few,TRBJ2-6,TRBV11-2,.,TGTGCCAGCACCACCCTGCGGTCACGAGCCCCTGGGGCCAACGTCCTGACTTTC,CASTTLRSRAPGANVLTF
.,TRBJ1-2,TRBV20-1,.,TGCAGTGCTAGAGGCCAGATGGACTATGGCTACACCTTC,CSARGQMDYGYTF
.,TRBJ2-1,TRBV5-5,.,TGTGCCAGCAGCCGGGACCGGGGTGAGCAGTTCTTC,CASSRDRGEQFF
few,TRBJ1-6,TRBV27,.,TGTGCCAGCAGTCCGCCGGGAGCGCTGATCCCCCTCCACTTT,CASSPPGALIPLHF
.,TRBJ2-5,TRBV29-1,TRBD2,TGCAGCGTAAGCGGGAGGGCCAGACAAGAGACCCAGTACTTC,CSVSGRARQETQYF
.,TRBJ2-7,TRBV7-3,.,TGTGCCAGCAGCCGGGACTGGCTCTACGAGCAGTACTTC,CASSRDWLYEQYF
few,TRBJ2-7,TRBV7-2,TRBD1,TGTGCCAGCAGCGCGGGACAGGGGGTTTTCTACGAGCAGTACTTC,CASSAGQGVFYEQYF
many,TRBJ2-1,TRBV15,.,TGTGCCACCAGCTCGATTGGGAGTGCGGGTATCGATGAGCAGTTCTTC,CATSSIGSAGIDEQFF
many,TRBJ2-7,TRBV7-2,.,TGTGCCAGCAGCTTAGCGAGGGGTTTCGCGTACGAGCAGTACTTC,CASSLARGFAYEQYF
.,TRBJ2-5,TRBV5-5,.,TGTGCCAGCAGCGTGGGGGGAAGGCAGGGGGGACAAGAGACCCAGTACTTC,CASSVGGRQGGQETQYF
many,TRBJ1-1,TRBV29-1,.,TGCAGCGTTGAAGAGTCGACGCTGCCCAATCTACATGCAAACACTGAAGCTTTCTTT,CSVEESTLPNLHANTEAFF
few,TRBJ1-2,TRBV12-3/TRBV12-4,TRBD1,TGTGCCAGCAGTCCAGATTCACAGGGGTTATATGGCTACACCTTC,CASSPDSQGLYGYTF
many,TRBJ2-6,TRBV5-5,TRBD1,TGTGCCAGCATTAGGGGACAGGGGTTACCAAACGTCCTGACTTTC,CASIRGQGLPNVLTF
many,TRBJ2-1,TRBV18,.,TGTGCCAGCTCACCACCAATAGGGGGCAATGAGCAGTTCTTC,CASSPPIGGNEQFF
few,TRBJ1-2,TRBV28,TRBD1,TGTGCCAGCAGTTCTGGACAGGTCCCGTTAGCTAACTATGGCTACACCTTC,CASSSGQVPLANYGYTF
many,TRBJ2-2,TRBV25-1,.,TGTGCCAGCAGTGGGGCGGACAAAAAGGAGCTGTTTTTT,CASSGADKKELFF
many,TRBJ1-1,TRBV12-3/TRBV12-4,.,TGTGCCAGCAGCACGGCAGGGCGACTCGCTGAAGCTTTCTTT,CASSTAGRLAEAFF
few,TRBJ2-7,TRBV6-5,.,TGTGCCAGCAGTTATAGGGGCCGGTCGGACGAGCAGTACTTC,CASSYRGRSDEQYF
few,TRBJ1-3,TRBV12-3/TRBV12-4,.,TGTGCCAGCGAACGGGCAGGGGCTGGAAACACCATATATTTT,CASERAGAGNTIYF
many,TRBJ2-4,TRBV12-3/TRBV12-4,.,TGTGCCAGCAGTCCTACCGGGACACTCCTAAACATTCAGTACTTC,CASSPTGTLLNIQYF
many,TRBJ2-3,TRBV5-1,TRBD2,TGCGCCAGCAGCTTGGACGGGAGGGATACGCAGTATTTT,CASSLDGRDTQYF
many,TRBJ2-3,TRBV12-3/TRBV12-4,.,TGTGCCAGCAGTTCCTACCGCAGCTCGCCATATACGCAGTATTTT,CASSSYRSSPYTQYF
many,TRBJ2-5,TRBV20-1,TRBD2,TGCAGTGCTAGACGAAGACTAGCGGGAGGGCCGTCGACCCAAGAGACCCAGTACTTC,CSARRRLAGGPSTQETQYF
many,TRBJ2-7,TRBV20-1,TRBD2,TGCAGTGCGCCGGGGGGGCCCTACGAGCAGTACTTC,CSAPGGPYEQYF
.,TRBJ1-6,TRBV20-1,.,TGCAGTGCTACGGGGCTGGGAACGAATAGTAATTCACCCCTCCACTTT,CSATGLGTNSNSPLHF
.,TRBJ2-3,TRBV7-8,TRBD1,TGTGCCAGCAGCCTTCCGGACAGGGGGCTAAGAGATACGCAGTATTTT,CASSLPDRGLRDTQYF
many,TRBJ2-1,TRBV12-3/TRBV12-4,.,TGTGCCAGCACAGGGGTCAACCTCTACAATGAGCAGTTCTTC,CASTGVNLYNEQFF
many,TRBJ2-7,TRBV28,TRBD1,TGTGCCAGCAGTTTCACAGGGGTCCTTTCCTACGAGCAGTACTTC,CASSFTGVLSYEQYF
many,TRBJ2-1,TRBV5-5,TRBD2,TGTGCCAGCAGCTTGGTCCGGGGGGAGCCGGCGTACAATGAGCAGTTCTTC,CASSLVRGEPAYNEQFF
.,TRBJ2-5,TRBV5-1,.,TGCGCCAGCAGCTCAGGACTCCAACAAGAGACCCAGTACTTC,CASSSGLQQETQYF
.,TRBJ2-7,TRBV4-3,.,TGCGCCAGCAGCCAAAATGTGTGGATCTACGAGCAGTACTTC,CASSQNVWIYEQYF
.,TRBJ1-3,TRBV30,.,TGTGCCTGGAGTGGGACAGCCTTCCCTGGAAACACCATATATTTT,CAWSGTAFPGNTIYF
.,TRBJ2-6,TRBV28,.,TGTGCCAGCAGTTTATCAGGCCTCCCCGGAGGGGCCAACGTCCTGACTTTC,CASSLSGLPGGANVLTF
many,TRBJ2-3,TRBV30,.,TGTGCCTTCACCTTCCAGGGATTCACAGATACGCAGTATTTT,CAFTFQGFTDTQYF
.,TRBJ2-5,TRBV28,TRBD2,TGTGCCAGCAGTCTACTAGCGGCAAAACAAGAGACCCAGTACTTC,CASSLLAAKQETQYF
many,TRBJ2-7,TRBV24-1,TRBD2,TGTGCCACCATGGCCCCTGGACCGGGACTATCGGGGGAGCAGTACTTC,CATMAPGPGLSGEQYF
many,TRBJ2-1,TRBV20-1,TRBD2,TGCAGTGCTAGCCGACTAGCGGGGACCTACAATGAGCAGTTCTTC,CSASRLAGTYNEQFF
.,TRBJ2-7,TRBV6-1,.,TGTGCCAGCAGTGAAAGGCCGGGCTACGAGCAGTACTTC,CASSERPGYEQYF
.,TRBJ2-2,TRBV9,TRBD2,TGTGCCAGCAGCTCGGGACTAGCCCCCGGGGAGCTGTTTTTT,CASSSGLAPGELFF
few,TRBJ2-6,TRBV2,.,TGTGCCAGCAAAGAGGTTTCTGGGGCCAACGTCCTGACTTTC,CASKEVSGANVLTF
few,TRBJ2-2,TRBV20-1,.,TGCAGTGCTAGTAGCGTGAGGGCCGGGGAGCTGTTTTTT,CSASSVRAGELFF
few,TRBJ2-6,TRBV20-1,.,TGCAGTGCTAGAACCCGTCAGGCGGACACCATCTCTGGGGCCAACGTCCTGACTTTC,CSARTRQADTISGANVLTF
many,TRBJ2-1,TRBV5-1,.,TGCGCCAGCAGCTTGCGGGGGTGGCGGGGTAGCTCCTACAATGAGCAGTTCTTC,CASSLRGWRGSSYNEQFF
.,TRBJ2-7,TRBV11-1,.,TGTGCCAGCAGCTTAGTGGGCGATGCCGGGACTTTTCCATACGAGCAGTACTTC,CASSLVGDAGTFPYEQYF
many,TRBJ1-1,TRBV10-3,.,TGTGCCATCAGTGACCCAGGCAAGAACACTGAAGCTTTCTTT,CAISDPGKNTEAFF
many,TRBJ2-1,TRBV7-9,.,TGTGCCAGCACCGGCAAAAATGAGCAGTTCTTC,CASTGKNEQFF
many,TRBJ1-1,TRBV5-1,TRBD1,TGCGCCAGCAGCCCTAGACAGGGGGCTGAAGCTTTCTTT,CASSPRQGAEAFF
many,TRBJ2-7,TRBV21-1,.,TGTGCCAGCGGATCCGGTACAGGGTCCTACGAGCAGTACTTC,CASGSGTGSYEQYF
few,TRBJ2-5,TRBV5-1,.,TGCGCCAGCAGCTTGGAGCCCACCTCCCGAGAGACCCAGTACTTC,CASSLEPTSRETQYF
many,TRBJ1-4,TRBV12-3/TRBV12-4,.,TGTGCCAGCAGTCTCTCTTTGCGGGGCCTGGTTAATGAAAAACTGTTTTTT,CASSLSLRGLVNEKLFF
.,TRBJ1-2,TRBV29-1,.,TGCAGCGTTGAAGAGGGCGCAGTTGACCCTAACTATGGCTACACCTTC,CSVEEGAVDPNYGYTF
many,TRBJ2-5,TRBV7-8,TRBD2,TGTGCCAGCAGCTGGGAGTCGGGGGGGATCCGAGAGACCCAGTACTTC,CASSWESGGIRETQYF
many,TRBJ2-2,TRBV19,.,TGTGCCAGTAGTACAGCAGGGGCGGACACCGGGGAGCTGTTTTTT,CASSTAGADTGELFF